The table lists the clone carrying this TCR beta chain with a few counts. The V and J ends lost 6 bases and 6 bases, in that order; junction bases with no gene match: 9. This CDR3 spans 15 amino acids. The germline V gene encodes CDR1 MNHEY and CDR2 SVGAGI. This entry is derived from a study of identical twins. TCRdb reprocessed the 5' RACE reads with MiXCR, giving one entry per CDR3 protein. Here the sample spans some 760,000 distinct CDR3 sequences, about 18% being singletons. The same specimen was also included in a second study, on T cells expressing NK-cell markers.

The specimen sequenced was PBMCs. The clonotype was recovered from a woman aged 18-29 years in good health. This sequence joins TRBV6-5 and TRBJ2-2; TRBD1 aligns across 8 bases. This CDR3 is CASSLRTGGAGELFF. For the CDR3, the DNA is TGTGCCAGCAGCTTACGTACAGGGGGAGCCGGGGAGCTGTTTTTT.